This entry lists 29 T cell receptor beta chains sequenced from one sample in a study of PD-L1 blockade in urothelial cancer. Repertoires were generated with immunoSEQ multiplex PCR, while TCRdb's copy carries only in-frame clones and drops some. Here the sample spans around 40,000 clones, roughly 81% being singletons. As to time point: peripheral blood 6 weeks after treatment start. The sample in question was PBMCs, obtained around atezolizumab (anti-PD-L1) treatment. These receptors came from a man between 65 and 85 years old with urothelial cancer.

The rearrangement joins TRBV5-4 to TRBJ2-1; D might be TRBD1 (6 bases). The V and J ends lost 1 base and 8 bases respectively, with 13 bases between them. CDR3 length: 14 residues. Germline V gene sequence: CDR1 SGHNT, CDR2 YYREEE (reference sequence). The CDR3 protein is CASSLQNRDHEQFF. The CDR3 nucleotides read TGTGCCAGCAGCTTGCAAAACAGGGACCATGAGCAGTTCTTC.

V is TRBV2 and J is TRBJ1-2; the match to TRBD1 covers 7 bases. The germline V gene encodes CDR1 SNHLY and CDR2 FYNNEI. J gave up 5 bases and V 6 bases, and 12 bases lay outside the gene matches. The length of the CDR3 is 15 residues. CDR3 residues: CASRAGQAYLYGYTF. The CDR3 region has the DNA TGTGCCAGCAGAGCAGGACAGGCGTATTTGTATGGCTACACCTTC.

A word on this clone: One end of the junction is discordant with germline, which a read error may explain. DNA for the CDR3: TGCGCCAGTCAAAACCCGGGACAGGGGCCCAGGGGAGCTGTTTTT. Residues: CASQNPGQGPRGAVF. This chain uses TRBV4-1 with TRBJ2-2; 10 bases are shared with TRBD1. Germline V gives CDR1 MGHRA, CDR2 YSYEKL. There are 15 residues in the CDR3.

This chain joins TRBV5-1 and TRBJ2-1, with 7 bases matching TRBD2. The CDR3 runs 15 residues. The junction had 7 bases not matched to a gene; V was cut back by 4 bases and J by 3 bases. Germline CDR1 SGHRS, CDR2 YFSETQ. CDR3 sequence (DNA): TGCGCCAGCAGCCCCGGGACTACCCTCTACAATGAGCAGTTCTTC. Protein product: CASSPGTTLYNEQFF.

This sequence joins TRBV5-5 and TRBJ2-1; TRBD1 might be the D (6 bases). The V gene's germline CDR1 is SGHKS and CDR2 YYEKEE (reference sequence). The CDR3 covers 12 residues. Trimming shortened V by 3 bases and J by 9 bases, and 10 bases separated the two germline ends. The CDR3 region is CASSWDIGEQFF. The CDR3 DNA follows: TGTGCCAGCAGCTGGGACATCGGTGAGCAGTTCTTC.

Only a few counts were recorded for this clone. The chain combines TRBV6-1 with TRBJ2-7; 9 bases line up with TRBD1. The CDR3 contains 13 residues. The germline V gene encodes CDR1 MNHNS and CDR2 SASEGT. J gave up 4 bases and V 6 bases, and 4 bases lay outside the gene matches. In nucleotides, the CDR3 is TGTGCCAGCAGCCGGGACAGGGAATACGAGCAGTACTTC. Encoded protein: CASSRDREYEQYF.

The chain links TRBV7-6 to TRBJ2-2; 7 nucleotides match TRBD2. The CDR3 is made up of 14 amino acids. CDR1 and CDR2 from the germline V gene are SGHVS and FNYEAQ. V lost 7 bases, J lost 5 bases, and 7 bases stayed unmatched. CDR3 bases: TGTGCCAGCACCCCGCTAGCGGATACCGGGGAGCTGTTTTTT. It specifies CASTPLADTGELFF. Full variable domain (outside the CDR3, taken from reference TRBV7-6 and TRBJ2-2): GAGVSQSPRYKVTKRGQDVALRCDPISGHVSLYWYRQALGQGPEFLTYFNYEAQQDKSGLPNDRFSAERPEGSISTLTIQRTEQRDSAMYRCASTPLADTGELFFGEGSRLTVL.

The rearrangement joins TRBV5-1 to TRBJ2-7; TRBD1 aligns across 8 bases. The V segment lost 0 bases and the J segment 3 bases; nucleotides outside the gene matches: 5. CDR3 size: 15 residues. CDR1 and CDR2 from the germline V gene are SGHRS and YFSETQ. The CDR3 region is CASSLEGDRSYEQYF. CDR3 DNA: TGCGCCAGCAGCTTGGAGGGGGACAGGAGCTACGAGCAGTACTTC.

The rearrangement joins TRBV7-2 to TRBJ2-1; D is ambiguous. Trimming left V 5 bases short and J 2 bases short, with 13 bases between. This CDR3 contains 15 residues. Germline V gene data show CDR1 as SGHTA and CDR2 as FQGNSA. CDR3 DNA: TGTGCCAGCAGCATGAGTACGGGTCCCTACAATGAGCAGTTCTTC. This sequence encodes CASSMSTGPYNEQFF. Together with reference TRBV7-2 and TRBJ2-1, the CDR3 gives the full variable domain: GAGVSQSPSNKVTEKGKDVELRCDPISGHTALYWYRQSLGQGLEFLIYFQGNSAPDKSGLPSDRFSAERTGGSVSTLTIQRTQQEDSAVYLCASSMSTGPYNEQFFGPGTRLTVL.

This sequence joins TRBV19 and TRBJ1-1; D is unresolved. The length of the CDR3 is 14 residues. V was trimmed by 9 bases and J by 1 base, leaving 15 bases between them. Germline CDR1 and CDR2: LNHDA and SQIVND (reference sequence). The CDR3 reads CASRLGGWNTEAFF. In DNA, the CDR3 is TGTGCCAGCAGGCTGGGAGGGTGGAACACTGAAGCTTTCTTT.

The chain employs TRBV19 and TRBJ2-1; D is perhaps TRBD2 (5 bases). Per germline, CDR1 LNHDA and CDR2 SQIVND (reference sequence). This CDR3 is 14 amino acids long. Deletions cut 11 bases from V and 5 bases from J, with 19 bases between. This chain's CDR3 is CAAPPAAAHNEQFF. CDR3 nucleotides: TGTGCCGCACCGCCGGCAGCGGCACACAATGAGCAGTTCTTC.

The rearrangement uses TRBV30 and TRBJ1-3; 7 nucleotides align to TRBD1. Germline assignment: CDR1 GTSNPN and CDR2 SVGIG (reference sequence). The ends lost 3 bases at V and 4 bases at J; junction bases unmatched: 6. This CDR3 is 14 amino acids long. As DNA, the CDR3 is TGTGCCTGGAGCGAGGGACAGAAGGGAAACACCATATATTTT. Translated, it gives CAWSEGQKGNTIYF.

The chain has TRBV11-3 and TRBJ2-7, with D perhaps TRBD1 (6 bases). The CDR3 runs to 14 residues. The V gene's germline CDR1 is SGHNT and CDR2 YENEEA. V shed 5 bases and J shed 6 bases, with 17 bases lying between them. The CDR3 DNA is TGTGCCAGCAGCAGTCAAGGGGGTATAGGCGAGCAGTACTTC. Translating it yields CASSSQGGIGEQYF.

This clone was detected only once. This chain connects TRBV10-2 to TRBJ2-7; 10 bases align to TRBD1. The CDR3 spans 15 residues. Germline CDR1 WSHSY, CDR2 SAAADI. J gave up 4 bases and V 8 bases, and 11 bases lay outside the gene matches. The CDR3 nucleotides are TGCGCCAGCGGACAGGGACAGGGGCTGGGGTACGAGCAGTACTTC. The encoded protein is CASGQGQGLGYEQYF.

The V and J genes are TRBV5-6 and TRBJ2-5; 8 bases are shared with TRBD2. Germline CDR1 SGHDT, CDR2 YYEEEE. CDR3 length: 14 residues. V dropped 4 bases and J dropped 3; count of bases not matched to a gene: 5. The CDR3 loop is CASSPPGGEETQYF. CDR3 DNA: TGTGCCAGCAGCCCGCCCGGGGGGGAAGAGACCCAGTACTTC.

This sequence joins TRBV18 and TRBJ2-1; D may be TRBD1 (6 bases). The CDR3 consists of 15 residues. Between the trimmed V and J ends, which lost 6 bases and 4 bases, there was a span of 16 bases. Germline V lookup: CDR1 KGHSH, CDR2 LQKENI. The CDR3, as DNA: TGTGCCAGCTCCCCTGGACAGCCTGAGTACAATGAGCAGTTCTTC. It codes for CASSPGQPEYNEQFF.

This chain connects TRBV5-6 to TRBJ2-1; the match to TRBD2 covers 8 bases. The CDR3 has 14 amino acids. V gave up 4 bases and J gave up 3 bases; unmatched junction bases: 3. CDR1 and CDR2 (germline): SGHDT, YYEEEE. The CDR3 nucleotides read TGTGCCAGCAGCCGAGCGGGAGTCTACAATGAGCAGTTCTTC. Translation gives CASSRAGVYNEQFF.

CDR3 sequence (DNA): TGCGCCAGCAGTCTAGCGGGAGGGGCCTACGAGCAGTACTTC. Translated: CASSLAGGAYEQYF. The chain combines TRBV10-2 with TRBJ2-7; 12 bases are shared with TRBD2. V shed 5 bases and J 2 bases; nucleotides not matched to a gene: 1. The length of the CDR3 is 14 residues. Germline CDR1 WSHSY, CDR2 SAAADI.

The chain uses TRBV9 and TRBJ1-1; 8 nucleotides match TRBD1. V lost 1 base to trimming and J lost 6 bases; unmatched junction nucleotides: 5. There are 14 residues in the CDR3. Germline CDR1 and CDR2: SGDLS and YYNGEE. This CDR3 reads CASSVLSTGAEAFF. CDR3 DNA sequence: TGTGCCAGCAGCGTACTATCGACAGGGGCTGAAGCTTTCTTT.

This clone has just one count. The CDR3: CASSAQTGTFEQFF. The CDR3, as DNA: TGTGCCAGCAGCGCCCAGACTGGCACTTTCGAGCAGTTCTTC. The chain recombines TRBV6-1 with TRBJ2-1; D is unresolved. There are 14 residues in the CDR3. Germline assignment: CDR1 MNHNS and CDR2 SASEGT. Trimming took 6 bases from V and 10 from J, leaving 19 bases between them.

This clone was observed a single time. The rearrangement links TRBV5-4 to TRBJ2-7, with D possibly TRBD1 on 5 matching bases. V was shortened by 0 bases and J by 2 bases, with 9 bases between the two germline ends. The CDR3 sequence is 14 residues long. Looked up from germline, CDR1 is SGHNT and CDR2 is YYREEE (reference sequence). In nucleotides, the CDR3 is TGTGCCAGCAGCTTGGGACAGTCGACCTACGAGCAGTACTTC. Translating gives CASSLGQSTYEQYF.

The genes are TRBV10-3 and TRBJ2-1; the D gene is possibly TRBD2 (6 bases). CDR3 length: 15 amino acids. V shed 2 bases and J shed 2 bases, with 10 bases lying between them. Germline CDR1 ENHRY, CDR2 SYGVKD. The CDR3 nucleotides are TGTGCCATCAGTGAGGCTAGCGCAACCTACAATGAGCAGTTCTTC. Translation gives CAISEASATYNEQFF.

Remarks on this clone: In the same sample, other DNA sequences code for this CDR3. The J gene is TRBJ2-7, the V gene TRBV19, with TRBD1 matching over 7 bases. This CDR3 has 13 amino acids. Trimming took 6 bases from V and 0 from J; bases not matched to a gene: 2. Germline V gene data show CDR1 as LNHDA and CDR2 as SQIVND (reference sequence). This chain's CDR3 is CASSRDSSYEQYF. The CDR3, as DNA: TGTGCCAGTAGCCGGGACAGCTCCTACGAGCAGTACTTC.

The chain links TRBV5-1 to TRBJ2-3; D perhaps matches TRBD1 (6 bases). Germline V CDR1 and CDR2: SGHRS, YFSETQ. Trimming pared 2 bases from V and 6 bases from J, leaving 13 bases between. The CDR3 is made up of 14 amino acids. The CDR3 nucleotides read TGCGCCAGCAGCTTTTGGGACAATAGGGATACGCAGTATTTT. Amino acid sequence: CASSFWDNRDTQYF.

This clone occurred once. V usage is TRBV2 and J usage is TRBJ2-7; 15 bases map to TRBD2. This CDR3 is 13 amino acids long. The V and J ends lost 7 bases and 7 bases, in that order; junction bases with no gene match: 2. Germline values: CDR1 SNHLY, CDR2 FYNNEI. The CDR3, as DNA: TGTGCCAGCACGGGACTAGCGGGAGGAGAGCAGTACTTC. Protein product: CASTGLAGGEQYF.

The chain is built from TRBV29-1 and TRBJ1-1, with D perhaps matching TRBD1 (6 bases). Germline V gene sequence: CDR1 SQVTM, CDR2 ANQGSEA. There are 12 residues in the CDR3. V was trimmed by 2 bases and J by 12 bases, leaving 16 bases between them. CDR3 bases: TGCAGCGTTGAAATGGGGGCTGGTGTAACTTTCTTT. It specifies CSVEMGAGVTFF.

This rearrangement joins TRBV6-5 to TRBJ1-2, with D possibly being TRBD1 (6 bases). Between the trimmed V and J ends, which lost 0 bases and 4 bases, there was a span of 12 bases. The CDR3 is made up of 15 amino acids. Germline CDR1 reads MNHEY; CDR2 reads SVGAGI. The CDR3 DNA sequence: TGTGCCAGCAGTTACTCGTTACAGGGAGCCTATGGCTACACCTTC. Protein: CASSYSLQGAYGYTF.

The chain employs TRBV4-2 and TRBJ1-5; the D gene is possibly TRBD1 (6 bases). The ends were cut back, 4 bases at V and 9 bases at J, with 19 bases in the middle. The CDR3 runs to 15 residues. CDR1 is LGHNA and CDR2 is YNFKEQ in the germline V gene. In DNA form, the CDR3 reads TGTGCCAGCAGCCGGGAGACAGGTGTGCTGGGGCCCCAGCATTTT. Amino acids: CASSRETGVLGPQHF.

This clone was seen a single time. V is TRBV6-6 and J is TRBJ1-5, with TRBD1 matching 7 bases. V was clipped by 7 bases and J by 2 bases; unmatched bases: 5. This CDR3 contains 14 residues. Germline V gene sequence: CDR1 MNHNY, CDR2 SVGAGI (reference sequence). CDR3 coding DNA: TGTGCCAGCACCAGACAGGGTGGCAATCAGCCCCAGCATTTT. This translates into CASTRQGGNQPQHF.